The clone carrying this T cell receptor (beta chain) has ten or more counts. Amplification of TCR alpha and beta CDR3 regions from RNA used iRepertoire nested multiplex PCR. From the multiplex PCR reads, TCRdb called clonotypes with MiXCR, one entry per CDR3 protein. The sample shows 90,000 or so distinct CDR3 sequences, roughly 40% of them seen only once. V lost 8 bases and J lost 6, with 11 bases in between. The germline V gene has CDR1 MDHEN and CDR2 SYDVKM. The CDR3 is made up of 12 amino acids. The source of the sample is a study of glioma-infiltrating T cells. The sample taken for sequencing was glioma tissue, nonneoplastic brain tissue, or PBMCs (not recorded which). The chain carries TRBV28 and TRBJ2-1; D may be TRBD2 (5 bases). The receptor was derived from a human donor with low-grade glioma or glioblastoma, undergoing nonglioma brain surgery, or in good health (not recorded which). CDR3 protein: CASLRDRNEQFF. CDR3 DNA: TGTGCCAGCCTGAGGGATCGCAATGAGCAGTTCTTC. The full variable domain, in which reference TRBV28 and TRBJ2-1 provide the parts outside the CDR3, is DVKVTQSSRYLVKRTGEKVFLECVQDMDHENMFWYRQDPGLGLRLIYFSYDVKMKEKGDIPEGYSVSREKKERFSLILESASTNQTSMYLCASLRDRNEQFFGPGTRLTVL.